The entry below gives a single T cell receptor (beta chain) sequence along with its context. This clone's antigen is unknown. Per-base quality was not reported, and no clone a single base away is much larger than it. This sample is drawn from a study of graft-versus-host responses after intestinal transplantation (dated by TCRdb to the early 2020s). Regarding the research as a whole: Multivisceral, liver-intestinal, or isolated intestinal transplants were received by the recipients. Rather than going through the commercial service, samples from three later patients were sequenced in-house on an Illumina MiSeq and processed with MiXCR. After intestinal transplantation, graft-versus-host and host-versus-graft alloreactive T cell clones in the graft, circulation and bone marrow were tracked using bulk TCR-beta CDR3 sequencing. All recipients received anti-thymocyte globulin induction followed by maintenance tacrolimus and steroids for about three years. The cohort enrolled around 23 intestinal transplant recipients including one retransplant, and 3 patients lacking pretransplant specimens were excluded. To identify alloreactive clones, pre-transplant mixed lymphocyte reaction products were sequenced and then compared with unstimulated pre-transplant donor and recipient T cells. A peak of at least 4% donor T cells among recipient peripheral blood mononuclear cells was the definition used for donor T cell macrochimerism.

V is clipped by 2 bases and J by 0 bases, and the sequence between their germline boundaries is 2 bases long. Its CDR3 holds 13 amino acids, cysteine through phenylalanine. The entry retains the CDR3 DNA only, 39 bases that are in frame from base 1. CDR1 and CDR2 are read off the germline V gene (reference sequence) as LNHDA and SQIVND. What the research found in general, with its limitations: Early after transplant, declines in HvG clones were associated with peak levels of circulating GvH clones. GvH clones were found in recipient bone marrow, and some of the GvH clones appeared earlier in ileal mucosa or blood, which is consistent with an intestinal mucosal origin. The conclusions were limited by the relatively low number and heterogeneity of the intestinal transplant patients. Patients with donor T cell macrochimerism had high GvH to HvG T cell clonal ratios in their allografts.

Read against the paper, the sample's time point label means: cells obtained before transplantation from donor or recipient. CD3+CD4+ and CD3+CD8+ populations were FACS-sorted from unstimulated pre-transplant donor and recipient cells taken from spleen or lymph nodes. The library relied on the immunoSEQ multiplex PCR assay. For most patients, genomic DNA was isolated using the Qiagen DNeasy Blood and Tissue Kit and was shipped frozen to Adaptive Biotechnologies for TCR sequencing. High-throughput TCR-beta CDR3 sequencing of genomic DNA from most patients was performed by Adaptive Biotechnologies. Regarding the original processing steps: TCR sequencing data for 18 patients were retrieved from Adaptive's ImmunoSEQ software; a few other patients were processed with MiXCR and VDJtools. To correct CD4 versus CD8 sorting errors, any sequence found in both subsets at a frequency ratio below 5:1 was removed. CDR3 nucleotide sequences shared by donor and recipient were removed because the origin of these sequences could not be assigned. To be classed as alloreactive, a clone needed at least 2-fold expansion over unstimulated cells and a minimum CFSE-low frequency of 0.002% (template counts) or 0.001% (read counts). A clone was considered mappable if detected in the sequenced pre-transplant spleen, lymph node, or MLR CFSE-low populations of the donor or recipient. Cumulative frequency of alloreactive clones was calculated as a percentage of all sequences weighted by copy number. Imported from immuneACCESS, the table was reduced by TCRdb to in-frame sequences with V and J called. These copies leave out some clones; in studies compared against another copy, an unresolved V gene accounts for under half, and the cause of the remainder is not known. For V, J and clone size, that table is used; D and trimming come from the DNA. This sample gives tens of thousands of clones in total; 85% to 95% of them show up just once. Of the sample, about 0.38% falls within the top ten clones.

Recombination linked TRBV19 to TRBJ1-3, with an unclear D gene assignment. This sequence originates from a human donor who was the organ donor for an intestinal transplant. This specimen was unstimulated CD4+ T cells sorted from spleen or lymph node cells, taken before transplant. CDR3 reads: CASSIHSGNTIYF. The DNA is TGTGCCAGTAGTATACACTCTGGAAACACCATATATTTT.